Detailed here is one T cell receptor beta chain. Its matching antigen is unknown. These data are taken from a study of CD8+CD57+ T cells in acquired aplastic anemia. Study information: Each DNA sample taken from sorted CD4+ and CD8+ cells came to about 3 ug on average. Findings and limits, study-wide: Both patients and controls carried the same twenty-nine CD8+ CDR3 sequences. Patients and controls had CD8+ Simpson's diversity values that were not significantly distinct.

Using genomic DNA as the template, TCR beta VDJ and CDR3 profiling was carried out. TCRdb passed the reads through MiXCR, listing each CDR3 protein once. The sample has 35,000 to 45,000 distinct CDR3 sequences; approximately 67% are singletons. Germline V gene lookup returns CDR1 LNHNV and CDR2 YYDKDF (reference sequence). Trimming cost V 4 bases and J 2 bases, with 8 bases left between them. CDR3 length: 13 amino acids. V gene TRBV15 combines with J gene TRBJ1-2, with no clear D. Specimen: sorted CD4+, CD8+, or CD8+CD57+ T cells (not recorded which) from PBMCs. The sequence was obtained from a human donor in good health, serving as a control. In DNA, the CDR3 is TGTGCCACCAGCACGGGCAGCAACTATGGCTACACCTTC. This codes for CATSTGSNYGYTF. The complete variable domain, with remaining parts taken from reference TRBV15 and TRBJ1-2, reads DAMVIQNPRYQVTQFGKPVTLSCSQTLNHNVMYWYQQKSSQAPKLLFHYYDKDFNNEADTPDNFQSRRPNTSFCFLDIRSPGLGDTAMYLCATSTGSNYGYTFGSGTRLTVV.